The 11 T cell receptor beta chains below all came from one sample that was sequenced in a study of cytomegalovirus exposure and HLA in healthy donors. The PCR had 60 Vbeta and 13 Jbeta primers. Sequencing was performed with immunoSEQ multiplex PCR; in TCRdb, only in-frame clones are kept and a portion is missing. Among 150,000 to 200,000 clones listed, approximately 80% were seen once. Sequenced input: PBMCs. The receptors derive from a young woman in good health and CMV-seronegative.

This clone appeared a few times. The V gene is TRBV6-4, the J gene TRBJ1-2; D uncertain. Trimming stripped 0 bases from V and 7 bases from J, with 12 bases between. The CDR3 extends over 14 amino acids. Germline assignment: CDR1 MRHNA and CDR2 SNTAGT. The CDR3 region has the DNA TGTGCCAGCAGTGACTCGAGGATCTCGGGTGGCTACACCTTC. Protein product: CASSDSRISGGYTF.

This clone was picked up a small number of times. V and J are TRBV5-6 and TRBJ1-4; 8 bases are shared with TRBD1. The CDR3 covers 15 residues. Germline loops: CDR1 SGHDT, CDR2 YYEEEE. Trimming took 4 bases from V and 8 from J; bases not matched to a gene: 10. The chain's CDR3 is CASSGPGGFREKLFF. The CDR3 DNA follows: TGTGCCAGCAGCGGACCAGGGGGCTTTCGGGAAAAACTGTTTTTT.

The chain links TRBV7-9 to TRBJ1-6, with D possibly being TRBD1 (6 bases). CDR1 is SEHNR, CDR2 FQNEAQ, per germline (reference sequence). The CDR3 extends over 16 amino acids. V was pared by 3 bases and J by 7 bases, with 16 bases between. The CDR3 spells CASSLINSGANSPLHF. The CDR3 DNA reads as TGTGCCAGCAGCTTGATAAACTCAGGGGCAAATTCACCCCTCCACTTT.

This chain links TRBV2 with TRBJ2-1; 14 bases are a match to TRBD2. Germline V lookup: CDR1 SNHLY, CDR2 FYNNEI. The J segment lost 2 bases and the V segment lost 3 bases, leaving 6 bases of the junction unmatched. The CDR3 consists of 18 residues. CDR3 sequence: CASSDRTSGGHPYNEQFF. The CDR3 DNA is TGTGCCAGCAGTGACAGGACTAGCGGGGGGCACCCCTACAATGAGCAGTTCTTC.

The chain carries TRBV18 and TRBJ1-3; D possibly corresponds to TRBD1 (5 bases). Germline V CDR1 and CDR2: KGHSH, LQKENI. The CDR3 runs to 17 residues. V gave up 3 bases and J gave up 0 bases, with 15 bases separating them. The CDR3: CASSPPPRVLSGNTIYF. Here the CDR3 DNA reads TGTGCCAGCTCACCCCCCCCCAGGGTTCTCTCTGGAAACACCATATATTTT.

This clone turned up a few times. J is TRBJ2-5 and V is TRBV6-5, with D uncertain. Germline CDR1 MNHEY, CDR2 SVGAGI. The CDR3 totals 14 residues. Between the trimmed V and J ends, which lost 10 bases and 6 bases, there was a span of 21 bases. The chain's CDR3 is CATSVAGVRQTQYF. In DNA form, the CDR3 reads TGTGCCACCTCGGTGGCAGGCGTTCGGCAGACCCAGTACTTC.

The gene calls are TRBV28 and TRBJ1-2, with D tentatively TRBD1 (5 bases). The CDR3 extends over 16 amino acids. Trimming took off 4 bases at V and 2 bases at J, with 17 bases between the two ends. CDR1 is MDHEN and CDR2 is SYDVKM in the germline V gene. This CDR3 reads CASSWAGHSLNYGYTF. The CDR3 DNA is TGTGCCAGCAGTTGGGCGGGGCATTCCCTAAACTATGGCTACACCTTC.

This clone was picked up a small number of times. CDR3 in DNA: TGCGCCAGCAGGCGACACCGGGATATTTCCTACGAGCAGTACTTC. This codes for CASRRHRDISYEQYF. The chain carries TRBV4-1 and TRBJ2-7; tentative D call: TRBD2 (5 bases). The germline CDR1 and CDR2 sequences are MGHRA and YSYEKL. The V end lost 6 bases, the J end lost 1 base, and 16 bases lay between the germline ends. The CDR3 totals 15 residues.

This clone was detected a few times. This chain uses TRBV5-1 with TRBJ2-5; perhaps TRBD2 as D (5 bases). CDR1 and CDR2 (germline): SGHRS, YFSETQ. This CDR3 is 13 amino acids long. Trimming pared 1 base from V and 5 bases from J, leaving 9 bases between. CDR3 nucleotides: TGCGCCAGCAGCTTGAGAGGGCGGGAGACCCAGTACTTC. It is translated as CASSLRGRETQYF.

The chain carries TRBV9 and TRBJ1-2, with D possibly being TRBD1 (6 bases). This CDR3 is built from 13 residues. Germline V lookup: CDR1 SGDLS, CDR2 YYNGEE. V was cut by 3 bases and J by 6 bases, with 12 bases left in between. The CDR3 DNA follows: TGTGCCAGCAGCGGGGGGACAATACATGGCTACACCTTC. Translation: CASSGGTIHGYTF.

V gene TRBV5-6 combines with J gene TRBJ1-1; D might be TRBD1 (5 bases). The ends were cut back, 6 bases at V and 10 bases at J, with 22 bases in the middle. Germline-derived CDR1 and CDR2 are SGHDT and YYEEEE. This CDR3 is built from 14 residues. The CDR3 sequence is CASNIWGGDVGAFF. The CDR3 DNA follows: TGTGCCAGCAATATTTGGGGGGGGGACGTGGGAGCTTTCTTT.